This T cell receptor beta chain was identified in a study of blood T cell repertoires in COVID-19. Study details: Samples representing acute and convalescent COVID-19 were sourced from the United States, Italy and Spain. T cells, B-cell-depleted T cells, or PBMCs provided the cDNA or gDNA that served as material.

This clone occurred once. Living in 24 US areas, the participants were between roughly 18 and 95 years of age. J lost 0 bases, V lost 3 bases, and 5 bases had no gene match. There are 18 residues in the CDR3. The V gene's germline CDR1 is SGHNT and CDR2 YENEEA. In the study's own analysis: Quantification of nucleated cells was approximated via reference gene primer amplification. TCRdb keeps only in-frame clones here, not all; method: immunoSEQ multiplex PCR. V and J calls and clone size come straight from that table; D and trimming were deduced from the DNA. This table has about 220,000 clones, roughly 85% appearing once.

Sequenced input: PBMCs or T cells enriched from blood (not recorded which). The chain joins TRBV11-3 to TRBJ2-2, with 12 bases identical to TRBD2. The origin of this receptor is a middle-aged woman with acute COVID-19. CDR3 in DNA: TGTGCCAGCAGCTTCGGACTAGCGGGGCGCGCGAACACCGGGGAGCTGTTTTTT. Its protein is CASSFGLAGRANTGELFF.